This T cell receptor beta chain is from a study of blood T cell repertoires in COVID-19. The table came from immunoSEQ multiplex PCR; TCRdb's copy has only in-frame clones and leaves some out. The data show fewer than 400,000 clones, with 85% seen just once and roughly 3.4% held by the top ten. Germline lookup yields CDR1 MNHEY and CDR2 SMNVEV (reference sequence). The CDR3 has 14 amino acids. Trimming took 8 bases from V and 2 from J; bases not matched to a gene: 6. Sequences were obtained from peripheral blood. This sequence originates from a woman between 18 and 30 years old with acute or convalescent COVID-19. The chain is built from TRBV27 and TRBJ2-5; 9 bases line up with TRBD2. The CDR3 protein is CASQGAGGQETQYF. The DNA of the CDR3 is TGTGCCAGCCAGGGAGCGGGGGGTCAAGAGACCCAGTACTTC.